This T cell receptor beta chain was identified during a study of T cell responses to AZD1222 COVID-19 vaccine. Findings and caveats of the study: The peak T cell response came first, and repertoires were sampled only after it.

TCRdb keeps only in-frame clones here, not all; method: immunoSEQ multiplex PCR. The repertoire includes 100,000 or so clones, approximately 87% of them detected once, and roughly 2.5% sits in the top ten. Concerning this clone itself: Antigen: not known.

The V gene's germline CDR1 is PRHDT and CDR2 FYEKMQ (reference sequence). The CDR3 is 14 residues long. The germline V and J ends were trimmed by 0 bases and 7 bases, with 9 bases remaining between them. The TCR sequence derives from an adult in good health. This chain uses TRBV13 with TRBJ2-2; unclear D gene. The source was peripheral blood, collected on day 0 of AZD1222 vaccination. CDR3: CASSLGLNGGELFF. The CDR3 nucleotides are TGTGCCAGCAGCTTAGGCCTAAATGGCGGGGAGCTGTTTTTT.